This passage covers 15 T cell receptor beta chains from one sample sequenced in a study of OX40 agonist ivuxolimab in advanced cancers. Clones were read by immunoSEQ multiplex PCR, and TCRdb kept only the in-frame ones, dropping some. In the table there are tens of thousands of clones, about nine tenths of which are singletons. Here the sequenced sample was CD4+ or CD8+ T cells sorted from blood, taken in a trial of the OX40 agonist ivuxolimab. The source of these receptors is an adult with an advanced solid tumor such as melanoma, head and neck, liver or kidney cancer.

The rearrangement joins TRBV27 to TRBJ2-5; TRBD2 agrees at 11 bases. The CDR3 runs to 16 residues. Germline CDR1 MNHEY, CDR2 SMNVEV (reference sequence). V was pared by 6 bases and J by 6 bases, with 12 bases of the junction left unmatched. This chain's CDR3 is CASSFTRLAGGQTQYF. CDR3 coding DNA: TGTGCCAGCAGCTTTACCCGGCTAGCGGGAGGACAGACCCAGTACTTC.

This chain uses TRBV6-5 with TRBJ1-2, with TRBD1 matching 9 bases. This CDR3 contains 15 residues. Unmatched junction bases numbered 8, after V lost 5 bases and J lost 4 bases. Germline V gene data show CDR1 as MNHEY and CDR2 as SVGAGI. The CDR3 coding sequence is TGTGCCAGCAGTACGTCCGGGACAGGGATCTATGGCTACACCTTC. Its translation is CASSTSGTGIYGYTF.

The chain couples TRBV12-5 to TRBJ2-2; perhaps TRBD1 as D (5 bases). V was trimmed by 4 bases and J by 7 bases, leaving 16 bases between them. The CDR3 has 15 residues. Looked up from germline, CDR1 is LGHNT and CDR2 is FRNRAP. CDR3 sequence (DNA): TGTGCTAGTGGTTACCTACCCCAGGGCAGCGGGGAGCTGTTTTTT. This gives the protein CASGYLPQGSGELFF.

The rearrangement joins TRBV19 to TRBJ1-2; 8 bases fit TRBD1. The CDR3 contains 14 residues. The ends lost 5 bases at V and 4 bases at J; junction bases unmatched: 6. Germline CDR1 reads LNHDA; CDR2 reads SQIVND (reference sequence). CDR3 loop: CASSVPGGSYGYTF. The CDR3 DNA reads as TGTGCCAGTAGTGTACCAGGGGGCAGCTATGGCTACACCTTC. The entire variable domain, with the rest obtained from reference TRBV19 and TRBJ1-2, is as follows: DGGITQSPKYLFRKEGQNVTLSCEQNLNHDAMYWYRQDPGQGLRLIYYSQIVNDFQKGDIAEGYSVSREKKESFPLTVTSAQKNPTAFYLCASSVPGGSYGYTFGSGTRLTVV.

This clone came up a few times. This chain connects TRBV5-4 to TRBJ2-7, with 12 bases that match TRBD2. With 4 bases clipped from V and 7 bases from J, the junction kept 3 bases outside the gene matches. The CDR3 totals 13 residues. Germline CDR1 SGHNT, CDR2 YYREEE (reference sequence). As DNA, the CDR3 is TGTGCCAGCAGCCTTGGACTAGCGGGAGAGCAGTACTTC. Translated, it gives CASSLGLAGEQYF.

Concerning this clone itself: At one boundary the junction diverges from the germline segment, which might be a read error. This chain joins TRBV6-1 and TRBJ1-2; no clear D gene. The CDR3 length is 11 residues. The germline V gene has CDR1 MNHNS and CDR2 SASEGT. CDR3 sequence reads: CASSENSGILF. The CDR3 DNA sequence: TGTGCCAGCAGTGAAAATTCGGGAATCCTCTTC.

The CDR3 DNA sequence: TGTGCCAGCAGCTTAACGATTGAAGATACGCAGTATTTT. It codes for CASSLTIEDTQYF. This chain joins TRBV7-3 and TRBJ2-3; D not certain. This CDR3 is 13 amino acids long. Germline V gives CDR1 SGHTA, CDR2 FQGTGA. V lost 0 bases and J 5 bases, leaving 6 bases between the germline ends.

The chain carries TRBV10-3 and TRBJ1-1; no definite D call. Germline values: CDR1 ENHRY, CDR2 SYGVKD. This CDR3 comprises 18 residues. Trimming took off 2 bases at V and 5 bases at J, with 24 bases between the two ends. CDR3 region: CAISEPNPRWNKGTEAFF. In DNA form, the CDR3 reads TGTGCCATCAGTGAGCCCAACCCCAGGTGGAATAAGGGTACTGAAGCTTTCTTT.

This clone appeared a few times. The V and J genes are TRBV14 and TRBJ1-5, with D unclear. V lost 3 bases to trimming and J lost 7 bases, with 10 bases between them. Germline CDR1 and CDR2: SGHDN and FVKESK. The CDR3 is 13 residues long. In DNA form, the CDR3 reads TGTGCCAGCAGCCAGGGGAATTGGCAGCCCCAGCATTTT. Encoded protein: CASSQGNWQPQHF.

This chain joins TRBV10-1 and TRBJ2-7; D may be TRBD1 (5 bases). This CDR3 comprises 12 residues. Germline CDR1 WNHNN, CDR2 SYGVQD (reference sequence). Deletions cut 10 bases from V and 0 bases from J, with 10 bases between. CDR3: CATRGRSYEQYF. The CDR3 region has the DNA TGCGCCACAAGGGGCCGCTCCTACGAGCAGTACTTC.

This clone was picked up one time. J is TRBJ2-7 and V is TRBV5-4, with a tentative D call TRBD1 (6 bases). V lost 2 bases and J 3 bases, leaving 9 bases between the germline ends. The germline gives CDR1 SGHNT, CDR2 YYREEE (reference sequence). The CDR3 sequence is 13 residues long. The CDR3 spells CASSLGQHYEQYV. The CDR3 nucleotides are TGTGCCAGCAGCTTAGGACAGCACTACGAGCAGTACGTC.

The chain's CDR3 is CASNPEAGASTGELFF. The CDR3 coding sequence is TGTGCCAGCAACCCAGAAGCGGGGGCCTCAACCGGGGAGCTGTTTTTT. V usage is TRBV9 and J usage is TRBJ2-2, with 8 bases fitting TRBD2. This CDR3 has 16 residues. With V trimmed by 6 bases and J by 5 bases, 12 bases remained unmatched. Germline CDR1 reads SGDLS; CDR2 reads YYNGEE.

V usage is TRBV5-1 and J usage is TRBJ1-2, with D unclear. This CDR3 has 14 amino acids. Germline loops: CDR1 SGHRS, CDR2 YFSETQ. V was clipped by 0 bases and J by 3 bases, with 9 bases between them. In nucleotides, the CDR3 is TGCGCCAGCAGCTTGGGAAATGTATACTATGGCTACACCTTC. It yields the protein CASSLGNVYYGYTF.

The V and J genes are TRBV5-8 and TRBJ2-3; no clear D gene. Trimming left V 1 base short and J 1 base short, with 4 bases between. The CDR3 runs to 13 residues. In germline, CDR1 is SGHTS, CDR2 YDEGEE. The CDR3 is CASSLTGTDTQYF. The CDR3 coding sequence is TGTGCCAGCAGCTTGACAGGCACAGATACGCAGTATTTT.

This sequence joins TRBV27 and TRBJ1-1, with D possibly TRBD1 on 5 matching bases. V was pared by 2 bases and J by 6 bases, with 16 bases between. There are 15 residues in the CDR3. The germline V gene has CDR1 MNHEY and CDR2 SMNVEV (reference sequence). The DNA of the CDR3 is TGTGCCAGCAGTTTACGTGGGGGGGGAGGTTCTGAAGCTTTCTTT. Amino acids: CASSLRGGGGSEAFF.